This T cell receptor (beta chain) was captured in a study of response to subunit inactivated influenza vaccine. With regard to this clonotype: No antigen is known for it.

TCRdb independently ran MiXCR on the RT-PCR reads; one entry per CDR3 protein. This table has approximately 730,000 distinct CDR3 sequences, roughly 14% appearing once. The CDR3 totals 15 residues. Trimming took 5 bases from V and 10 from J, leaving 21 bases between them. Study observations and caveats: After each seasonal influenza vaccination, few new T cells are recruited, the authors suggested.

V is TRBV12-3 or TRBV12-4 and J is TRBJ2-1; maybe TRBD2 (6 bases). The sample consisted of PBMCs from blood, taken roughly 2 weeks before vaccination. The sequence came from a man aged 45 to 65 who received an inactivated influenza vaccine. The CDR3 sequence is CASSRDSNYPDEQFF. DNA of the CDR3: TGTGCCAGCAGTAGGGACTCCAATTACCCCGACGAGCAGTTCTTC.